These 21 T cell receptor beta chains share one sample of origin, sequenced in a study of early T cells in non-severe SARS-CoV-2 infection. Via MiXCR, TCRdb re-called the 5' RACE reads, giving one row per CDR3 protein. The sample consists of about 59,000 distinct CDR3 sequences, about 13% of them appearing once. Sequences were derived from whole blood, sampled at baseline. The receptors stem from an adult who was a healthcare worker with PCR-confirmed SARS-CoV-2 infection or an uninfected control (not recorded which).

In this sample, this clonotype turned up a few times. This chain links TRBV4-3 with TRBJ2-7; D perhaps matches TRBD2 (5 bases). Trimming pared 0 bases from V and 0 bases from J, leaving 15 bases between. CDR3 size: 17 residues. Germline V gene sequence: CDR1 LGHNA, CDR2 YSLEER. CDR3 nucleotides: TGCGCCAGCAGCCAAGAAGCGGTGGCCGGTCTCTCCTACGAGCAGTACTTC. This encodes CASSQEAVAGLSYEQYF.

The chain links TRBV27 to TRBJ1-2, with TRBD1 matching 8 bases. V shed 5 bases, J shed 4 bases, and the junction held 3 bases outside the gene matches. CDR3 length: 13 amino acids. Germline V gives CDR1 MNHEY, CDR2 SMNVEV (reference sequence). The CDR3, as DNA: TGTGCCAGCAGTCTGACAGGGGTCTATGGCTACACCTTC. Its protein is CASSLTGVYGYTF.

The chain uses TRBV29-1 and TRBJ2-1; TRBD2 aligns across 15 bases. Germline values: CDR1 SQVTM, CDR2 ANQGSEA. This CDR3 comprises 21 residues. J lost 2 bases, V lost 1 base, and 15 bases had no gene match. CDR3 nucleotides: TGCAGCGTTGAAGTACCTACCTCCGGGACTAGCGGGGGGCTTCCCTACAATGAGCAGTTCTTC. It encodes CSVEVPTSGTSGGLPYNEQFF.

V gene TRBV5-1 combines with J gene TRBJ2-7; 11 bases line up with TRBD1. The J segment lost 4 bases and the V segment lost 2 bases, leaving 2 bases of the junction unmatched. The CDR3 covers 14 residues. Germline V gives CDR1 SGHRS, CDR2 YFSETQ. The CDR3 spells CASSFRDRGYEQYF. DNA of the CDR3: TGCGCCAGCAGCTTCCGGGACAGGGGGTACGAGCAGTACTTC.

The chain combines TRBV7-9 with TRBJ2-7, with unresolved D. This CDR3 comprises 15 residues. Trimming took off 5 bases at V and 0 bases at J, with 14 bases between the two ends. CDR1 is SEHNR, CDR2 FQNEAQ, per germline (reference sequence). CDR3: CASSPSARSSYEQYF. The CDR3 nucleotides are TGTGCCAGCAGCCCTTCGGCCAGGAGCTCCTACGAGCAGTACTTC.

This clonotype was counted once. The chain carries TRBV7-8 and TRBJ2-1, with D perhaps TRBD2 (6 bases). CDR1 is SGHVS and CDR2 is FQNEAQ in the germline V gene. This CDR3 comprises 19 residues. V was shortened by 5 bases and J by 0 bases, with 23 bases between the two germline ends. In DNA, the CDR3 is TGTGCCAGCAGCCGCACGATGATAGCGGCTCCTCACTCCTACAATGAGCAGTTCTTC. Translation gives CASSRTMIAAPHSYNEQFF.

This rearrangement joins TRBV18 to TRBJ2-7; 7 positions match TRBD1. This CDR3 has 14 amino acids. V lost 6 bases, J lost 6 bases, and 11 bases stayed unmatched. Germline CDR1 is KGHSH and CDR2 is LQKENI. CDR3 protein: CASSLDRVAVEQYF. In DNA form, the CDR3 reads TGTGCCAGCTCCCTCGACAGGGTAGCTGTCGAGCAGTACTTC. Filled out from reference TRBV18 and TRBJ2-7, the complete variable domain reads NAGVMQNPRHLVRRRGQEARLRCSPMKGHSHVYWYRQLPEEGLKFMVYLQKENIIDESGMPKERFSAEFPKEGPSILRIQQVVRGDSAAYFCASSLDRVAVEQYFGPGTRLTVT.

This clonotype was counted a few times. CDR3 nucleotides: TGTGCCAGCAGCCCTAGCGGTACAGATACGCAGTATTTT. Amino acid sequence: CASSPSGTDTQYF. The chain combines TRBV7-2 with TRBJ2-3; 7 positions match TRBD2. Germline V CDR1 and CDR2: SGHTA, FQGNSA. CDR3 size: 13 residues. The V gene end was trimmed by 5 bases and the J gene end by 3 bases; junction bases not matched to a gene: 2.

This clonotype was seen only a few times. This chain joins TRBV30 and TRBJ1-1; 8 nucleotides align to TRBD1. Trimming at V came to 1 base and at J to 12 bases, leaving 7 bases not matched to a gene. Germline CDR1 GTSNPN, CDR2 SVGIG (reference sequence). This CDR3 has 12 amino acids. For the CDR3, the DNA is TGTGCCTGGAGTGGACGAGGACAGGGAACTTTCTTT. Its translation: CAWSGRGQGTFF.

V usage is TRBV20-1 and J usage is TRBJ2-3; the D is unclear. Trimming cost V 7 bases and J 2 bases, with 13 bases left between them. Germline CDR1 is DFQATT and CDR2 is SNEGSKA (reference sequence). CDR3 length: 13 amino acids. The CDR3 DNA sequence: TGCAGTGTTCCAAACCGTGCCACAGATACGCAGTATTTT. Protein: CSVPNRATDTQYF.

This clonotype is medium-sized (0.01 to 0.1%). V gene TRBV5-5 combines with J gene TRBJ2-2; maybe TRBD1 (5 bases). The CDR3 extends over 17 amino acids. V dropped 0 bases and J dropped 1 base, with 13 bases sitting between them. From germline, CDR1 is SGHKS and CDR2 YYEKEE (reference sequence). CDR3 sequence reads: CASSLVRTGLNTGELFF. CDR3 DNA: TGTGCCAGCAGCTTGGTACGAACAGGTTTGAACACCGGGGAGCTGTTTTTT.

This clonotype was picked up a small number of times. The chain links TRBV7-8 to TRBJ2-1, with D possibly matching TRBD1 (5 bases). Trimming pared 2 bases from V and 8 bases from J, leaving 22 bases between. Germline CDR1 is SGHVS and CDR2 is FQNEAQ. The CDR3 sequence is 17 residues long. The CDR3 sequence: CASSLFVFTERGDEQFF. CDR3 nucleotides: TGTGCCAGCAGCTTATTCGTTTTTACCGAAAGGGGCGATGAGCAGTTCTTC. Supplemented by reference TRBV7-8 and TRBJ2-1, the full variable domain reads GAGVSQSPRYKVAKRGQDVALRCDPISGHVSLFWYQQALGQGPEFLTYFQNEAQLDKSGLPSDRFFAERPEGSVSTLKIQRTQQEDSAVYLCASSLFVFTERGDEQFFGPGTRLTVL.

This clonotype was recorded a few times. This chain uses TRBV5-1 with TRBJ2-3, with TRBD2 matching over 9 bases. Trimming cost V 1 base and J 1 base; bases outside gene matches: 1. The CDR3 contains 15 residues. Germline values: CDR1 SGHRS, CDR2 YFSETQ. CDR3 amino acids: CASSLLAGGTDTQYF. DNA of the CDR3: TGCGCCAGCAGCTTGTTAGCGGGGGGCACAGATACGCAGTATTTT.

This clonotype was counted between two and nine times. The CDR3 sequence is CASSLRGGINEKLFF. CDR3 nucleotides: TGTGCCAGCAGCCTGCGGGGGGGAATTAATGAAAAACTGTTTTTT. The chain combines TRBV7-2 with TRBJ1-4; D might be TRBD1 (5 bases). Germline V gene data show CDR1 as SGHTA and CDR2 as FQGNSA. V was clipped by 5 bases and J by 4 bases, with 14 bases between them. The CDR3 loop spans 15 amino acids.

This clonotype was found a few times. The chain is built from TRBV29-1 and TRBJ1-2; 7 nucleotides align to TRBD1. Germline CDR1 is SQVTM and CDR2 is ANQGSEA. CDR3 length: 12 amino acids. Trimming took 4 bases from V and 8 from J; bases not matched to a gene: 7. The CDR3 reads CSVVRQGLGYTF. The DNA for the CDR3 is TGCAGCGTTGTGAGACAGGGACTCGGCTACACCTTC.

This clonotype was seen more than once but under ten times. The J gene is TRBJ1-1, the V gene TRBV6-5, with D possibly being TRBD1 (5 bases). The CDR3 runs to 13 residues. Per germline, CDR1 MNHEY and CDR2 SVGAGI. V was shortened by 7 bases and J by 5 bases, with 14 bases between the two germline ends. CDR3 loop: CASIPGGRTEAFF. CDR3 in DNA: TGTGCCAGCATCCCCGGGGGTAGAACTGAAGCTTTCTTT.

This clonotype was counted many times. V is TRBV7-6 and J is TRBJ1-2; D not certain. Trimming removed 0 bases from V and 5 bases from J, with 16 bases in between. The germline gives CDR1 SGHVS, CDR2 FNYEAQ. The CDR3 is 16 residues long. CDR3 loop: CASSLAVSRAEYGYTF. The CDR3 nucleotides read TGTGCCAGCAGCTTAGCGGTTAGTAGGGCCGAGTATGGCTACACCTTC. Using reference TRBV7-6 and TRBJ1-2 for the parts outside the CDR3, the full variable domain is GAGVSQSPRYKVTKRGQDVALRCDPISGHVSLYWYRQALGQGPEFLTYFNYEAQQDKSGLPNDRFSAERPEGSISTLTIQRTEQRDSAMYRCASSLAVSRAEYGYTFGSGTRLTVV.

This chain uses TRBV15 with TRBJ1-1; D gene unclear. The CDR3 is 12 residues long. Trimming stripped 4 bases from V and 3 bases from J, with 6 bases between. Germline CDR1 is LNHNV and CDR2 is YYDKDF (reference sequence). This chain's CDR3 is CATSTTDTEAFF. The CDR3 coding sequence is TGTGCCACCAGCACTACAGACACTGAAGCTTTCTTT.

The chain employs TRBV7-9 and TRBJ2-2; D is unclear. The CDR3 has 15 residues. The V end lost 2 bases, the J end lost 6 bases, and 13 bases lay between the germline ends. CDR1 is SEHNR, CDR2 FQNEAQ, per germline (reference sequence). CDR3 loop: CASSLPESRPGELFF. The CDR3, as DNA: TGTGCCAGCAGCTTACCGGAGTCCAGGCCCGGGGAGCTGTTTTTT.

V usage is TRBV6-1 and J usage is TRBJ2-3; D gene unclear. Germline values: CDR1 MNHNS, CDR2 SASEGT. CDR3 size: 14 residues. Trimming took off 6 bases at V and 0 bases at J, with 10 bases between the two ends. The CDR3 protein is CASSASASTDTQYF. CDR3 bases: TGTGCCAGCAGCGCCAGTGCTAGCACAGATACGCAGTATTTT.

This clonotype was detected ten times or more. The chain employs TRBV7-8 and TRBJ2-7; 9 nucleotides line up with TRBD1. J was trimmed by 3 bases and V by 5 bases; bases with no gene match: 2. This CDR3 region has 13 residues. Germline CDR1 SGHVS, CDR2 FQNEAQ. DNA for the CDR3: TGTGCCAGCAGCCAGGACAGGGGCTACGAGCAGTACTTC. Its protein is CASSQDRGYEQYF.